This TCR beta chain was identified during a study of beta chain features in type 1 diabetes. Points from the study as a whole: Patients with Type 1 diabetes showed moderately but significantly shorter TCRB CDR3s in all four CD4+ subsets. Reduced insertions and increased deletions marked VDJ junctions in type 1 diabetes patients.

This clone was picked up a small number of times. Its specificity is not known. Germline V gene data show CDR1 as SQVTM and CDR2 as ANQGSEA. There are 11 residues in the CDR3. Trimming shortened V by 4 bases and J by 2 bases, and 5 bases separated the two germline ends. Expressed TCRB transcripts got sequenced, as all isolated RNA was reverse transcribed. Assay: immunoSEQ multiplex PCR; the TCRdb copy retains only in-frame clones and omits some. The top ten hold 0.015% to 0.017% of the sample, which has about 280,000 clones, over 12% seen once. The material sequenced was naive CD4+ T cells from blood. J is TRBJ2-5 and V is TRBV29-1; D not resolved. The sequence came from a man younger than 35 with type 1 diabetes. DNA for the CDR3: TGCAGCGTTGCCAGGCAAGAGACCCAGTACTTC. Residues: CSVARQETQYF.